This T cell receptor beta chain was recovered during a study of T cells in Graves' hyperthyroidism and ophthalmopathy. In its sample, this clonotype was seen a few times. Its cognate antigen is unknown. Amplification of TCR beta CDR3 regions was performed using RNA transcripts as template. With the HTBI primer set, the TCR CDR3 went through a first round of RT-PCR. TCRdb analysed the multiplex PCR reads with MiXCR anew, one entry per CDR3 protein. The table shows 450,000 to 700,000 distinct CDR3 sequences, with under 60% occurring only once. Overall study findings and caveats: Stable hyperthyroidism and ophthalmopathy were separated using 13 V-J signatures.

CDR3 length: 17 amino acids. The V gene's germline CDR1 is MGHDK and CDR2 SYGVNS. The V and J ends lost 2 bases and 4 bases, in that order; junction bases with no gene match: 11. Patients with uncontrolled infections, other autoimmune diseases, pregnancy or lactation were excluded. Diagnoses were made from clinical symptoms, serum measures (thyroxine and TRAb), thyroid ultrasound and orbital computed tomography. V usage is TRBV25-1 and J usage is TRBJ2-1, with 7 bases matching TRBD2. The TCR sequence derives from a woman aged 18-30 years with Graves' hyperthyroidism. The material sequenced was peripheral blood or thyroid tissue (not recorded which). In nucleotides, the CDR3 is TGTGCCAGCAGTGAAGGGGTGGGGGGAGGGCCGTACAATGAGCAGTTCTTC. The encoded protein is CASSEGVGGGPYNEQFF.